The 7 T cell receptor beta chains below come from one sample, sequenced in a study of response to subunit inactivated influenza vaccine. TCRdb used MiXCR to reprocess the RT-PCR reads, holding one entry per CDR3 protein. Of more than 450,000 distinct CDR3 sequences listed, approximately 7.6% were seen once; the top ten hold 13%. The sequences come from PBMCs from blood, collected around 25 months after vaccination. The receptors come from a man aged 45 to 70 who received an inactivated influenza vaccine.

This chain links TRBV19 with TRBJ1-1, with a weak D call TRBD1 (6 bases). Per the germline V gene, CDR1 is LNHDA and CDR2 is SQIVND (reference sequence). The CDR3 totals 17 residues. V was cut by 3 bases and J by 2 bases, with 19 bases left in between. The DNA of the CDR3 is TGTGCCAGTAGTATTTCGGACAGATTACTAAGTAACACTGAAGCTTTCTTT. This gives the protein CASSISDRLLSNTEAFF.

This clonotype was seen a handful of times. The V and J genes are TRBV11-2 and TRBJ2-1; no clear D gene. CDR3 size: 14 residues. Germline V CDR1 and CDR2: SGHAT, FQNNGV. The V and J ends lost 4 bases and 6 bases respectively, with 13 bases between them. CDR3 nucleotide sequence: TGTGCCAGCAGCTCTGGGAATTTTGGCAATGAGCAGTTCTTC. It yields the protein CASSSGNFGNEQFF. Full variable domain (missing parts from reference TRBV11-2 and TRBJ2-1): EAGVAQSPRYKIIEKRQSVAFWCNPISGHATLYWYQQILGQGPKLLIQFQNNGVVDDSQLPKDRFSAERLKGVDSTLKIQPAKLEDSAVYLCASSSGNFGNEQFFGPGTRLTVL.

This clonotype was observed a handful of times. The gene calls are TRBV5-5 and TRBJ2-7; TRBD1 matches 9 bases. This CDR3 has 13 residues. Unmatched junction bases numbered 7, after V lost 5 bases and J lost 7 bases. Germline V gene data show CDR1 as SGHKS and CDR2 as YYEKEE (reference sequence). This CDR3 is CASSLTGGKEQYF. CDR3 bases: TGTGCCAGCAGTCTTACAGGGGGCAAAGAGCAGTACTTC.

V is TRBV24-1 and J is TRBJ2-1; D is undetermined. Deletions cut 1 base from V and 0 bases from J, with 9 bases between. The germline gives CDR1 KGHDR, CDR2 SFDVKD. This CDR3 comprises 16 residues. The CDR3 here is CATSDFGVSSYNEQFF. As DNA, the CDR3 is TGTGCCACCAGTGATTTTGGGGTCAGCTCCTACAATGAGCAGTTCTTC.

This clonotype came up a few times. The chain links TRBV7-6 to TRBJ2-1; 7 nucleotides line up with TRBD1. Trimming cost V 0 bases and J 7 bases; bases outside gene matches: 6. Germline CDR1 is SGHVS and CDR2 is FNYEAQ. There are 15 residues in the CDR3. The CDR3 protein is CASSLATGFGNEQFF. The CDR3 nucleotides are TGTGCCAGCAGCTTAGCGACAGGGTTTGGGAATGAGCAGTTCTTC.

This clonotype was detected a few times. This chain links TRBV21-1 with TRBJ1-4; the table assigns TRBD1, which was not confirmed against the DNA. TRBV21-1 is marked as a pseudogene. This CDR3 has 18 residues. The CDR3 spells CASSKVKQGRAANEKLFF. DNA of the CDR3: TGTGCCAGCAGCAAAGTGAAACAGGGGCGCGCGGCTAATGAAAAACTGTTTTTT.

In its sample, this clonotype was seen many times. The chain is built from TRBV4-3 and TRBJ2-1, with D possibly TRBD1 on 5 matching bases. V was cut by 1 base and J by 9 bases, with 16 bases left in between. The V gene's germline CDR1 is LGHNA and CDR2 YSLEER. The CDR3 consists of 15 residues. Here the CDR3 DNA reads TGCGCCAGCAGCCAAGCCAACCAGGGTCGCGGTGAGCAGTTCTTC. Its translation is CASSQANQGRGEQFF.